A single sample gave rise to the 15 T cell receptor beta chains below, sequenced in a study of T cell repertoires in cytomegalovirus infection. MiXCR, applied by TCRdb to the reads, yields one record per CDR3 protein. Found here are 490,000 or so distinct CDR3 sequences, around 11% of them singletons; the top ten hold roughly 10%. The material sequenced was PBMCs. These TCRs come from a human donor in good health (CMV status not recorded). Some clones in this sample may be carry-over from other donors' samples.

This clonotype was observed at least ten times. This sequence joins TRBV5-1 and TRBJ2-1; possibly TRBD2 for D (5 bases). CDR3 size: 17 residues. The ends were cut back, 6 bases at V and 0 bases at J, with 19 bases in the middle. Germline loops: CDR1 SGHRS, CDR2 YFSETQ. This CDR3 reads CASKSEAATRSYNEQFF. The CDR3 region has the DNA TGCGCCAGCAAATCGGAAGCGGCCACGCGCTCCTACAATGAGCAGTTCTTC.

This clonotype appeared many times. The DNA for the CDR3 is TGTGCCAGCAGCCGGCGGACTAGCGGGGGCCACGGGGAGCTGTTTTTT. Protein: CASSRRTSGGHGELFF. This chain connects TRBV7-2 to TRBJ2-2; 13 bases agree with TRBD2. This CDR3 spans 16 amino acids. The germline V gene has CDR1 SGHTA and CDR2 FQGNSA. The ends lost 5 bases at V and 7 bases at J; junction bases unmatched: 7.

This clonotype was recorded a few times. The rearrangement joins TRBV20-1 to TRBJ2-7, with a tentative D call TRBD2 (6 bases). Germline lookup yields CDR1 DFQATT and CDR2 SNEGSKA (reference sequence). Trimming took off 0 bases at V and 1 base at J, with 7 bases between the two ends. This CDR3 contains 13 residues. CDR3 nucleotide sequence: TGCAGTGCTAGAGAGGGACTTTCCTACGAGCAGTACTTC. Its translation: CSAREGLSYEQYF.

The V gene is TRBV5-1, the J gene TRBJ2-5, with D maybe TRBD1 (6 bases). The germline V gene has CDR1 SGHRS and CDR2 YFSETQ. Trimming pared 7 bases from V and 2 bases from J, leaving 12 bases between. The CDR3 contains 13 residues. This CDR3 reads CASDTGLQETQYF. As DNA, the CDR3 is TGCGCCAGCGATACAGGGTTACAAGAGACCCAGTACTTC.

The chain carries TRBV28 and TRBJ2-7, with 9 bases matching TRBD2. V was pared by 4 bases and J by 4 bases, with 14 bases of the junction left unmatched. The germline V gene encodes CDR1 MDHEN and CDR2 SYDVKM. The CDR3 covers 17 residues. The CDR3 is CASSSTGGRVGRYEQYF. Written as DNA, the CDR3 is TGTGCCAGCAGTTCCACTGGCGGGAGGGTGGGAAGGTACGAGCAGTACTTC.

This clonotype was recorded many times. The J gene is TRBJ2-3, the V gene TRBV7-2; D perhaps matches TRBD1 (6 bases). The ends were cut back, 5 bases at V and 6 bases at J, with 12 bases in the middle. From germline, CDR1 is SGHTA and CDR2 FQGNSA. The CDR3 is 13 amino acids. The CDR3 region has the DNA TGTGCCAGCAGCCCACAGGGAAGGGATACGCAGTATTTT. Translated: CASSPQGRDTQYF.

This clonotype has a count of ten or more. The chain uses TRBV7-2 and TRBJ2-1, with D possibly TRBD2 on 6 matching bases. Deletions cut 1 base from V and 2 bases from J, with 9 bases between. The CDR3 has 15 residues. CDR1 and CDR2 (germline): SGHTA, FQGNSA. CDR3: CASSLGDSTYNEQFF. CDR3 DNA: TGTGCCAGCAGCTTAGGGGACTCCACCTACAATGAGCAGTTCTTC.

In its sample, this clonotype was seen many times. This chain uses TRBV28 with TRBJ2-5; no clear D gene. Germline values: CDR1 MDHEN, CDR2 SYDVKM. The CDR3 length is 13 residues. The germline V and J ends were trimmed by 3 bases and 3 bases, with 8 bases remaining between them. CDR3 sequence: CASSFGSEETQYF. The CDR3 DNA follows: TGTGCCAGCAGTTTTGGATCCGAAGAGACCCAGTACTTC. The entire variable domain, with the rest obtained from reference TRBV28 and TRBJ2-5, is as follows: DVKVTQSSRYLVKRTGEKVFLECVQDMDHENMFWYRQDPGLGLRLIYFSYDVKMKEKGDIPEGYSVSREKKERFSLILESASTNQTSMYLCASSFGSEETQYFGPGTRLLVL.

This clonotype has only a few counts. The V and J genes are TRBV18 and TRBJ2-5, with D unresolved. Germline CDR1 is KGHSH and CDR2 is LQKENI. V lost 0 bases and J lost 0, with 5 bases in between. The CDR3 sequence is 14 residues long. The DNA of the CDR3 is TGTGCCAGCTCACCACCGGGGAACCAAGAGACCCAGTACTTC. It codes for CASSPPGNQETQYF.

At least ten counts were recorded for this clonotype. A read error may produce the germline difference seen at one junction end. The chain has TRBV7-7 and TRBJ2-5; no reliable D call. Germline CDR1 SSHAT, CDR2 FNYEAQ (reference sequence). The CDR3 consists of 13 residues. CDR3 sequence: CASSFTTQETQYF. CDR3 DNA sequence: TGTGCTAGCAGCTTTACTACACAGGAGACCCAGTACTTC.

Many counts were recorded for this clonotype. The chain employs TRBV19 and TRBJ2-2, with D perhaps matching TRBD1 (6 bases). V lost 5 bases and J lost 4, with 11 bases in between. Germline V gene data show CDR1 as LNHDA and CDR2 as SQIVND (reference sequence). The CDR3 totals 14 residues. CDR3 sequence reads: CASSLGQITGELFF. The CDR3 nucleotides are TGTGCCAGTAGTTTGGGACAAATCACCGGGGAGCTGTTTTTT.

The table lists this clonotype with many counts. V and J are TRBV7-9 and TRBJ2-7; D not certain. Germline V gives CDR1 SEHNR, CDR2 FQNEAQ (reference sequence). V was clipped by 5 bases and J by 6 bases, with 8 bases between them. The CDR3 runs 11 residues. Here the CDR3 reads CASSPAREQYF. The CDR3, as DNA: TGTGCCAGCAGCCCGGCGCGCGAGCAGTACTTC. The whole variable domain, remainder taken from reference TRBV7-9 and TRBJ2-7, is DTGVSQNPRHKITKRGQNVTFRCDPISEHNRLYWYRQTLGQGPEFLTYFQNEAQLEKSRLLSDRFSAERPKGSFSTLEIQRTEQGDSAMYLCASSPAREQYFGPGTRLTVT.

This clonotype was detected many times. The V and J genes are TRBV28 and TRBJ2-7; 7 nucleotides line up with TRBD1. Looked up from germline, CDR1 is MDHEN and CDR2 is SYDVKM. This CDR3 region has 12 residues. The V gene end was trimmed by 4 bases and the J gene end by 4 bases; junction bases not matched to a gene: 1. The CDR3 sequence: CASSWDRYEQYF. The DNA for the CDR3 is TGTGCCAGCAGTTGGGACAGATACGAGCAGTACTTC.

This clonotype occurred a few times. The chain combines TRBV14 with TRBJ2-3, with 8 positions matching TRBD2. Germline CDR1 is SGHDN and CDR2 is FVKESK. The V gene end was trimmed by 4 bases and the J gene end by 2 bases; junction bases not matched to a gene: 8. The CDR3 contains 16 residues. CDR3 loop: CASSPEGRGATDTQYF. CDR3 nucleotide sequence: TGTGCCAGCAGCCCCGAGGGGCGGGGGGCCACAGATACGCAGTATTTT.

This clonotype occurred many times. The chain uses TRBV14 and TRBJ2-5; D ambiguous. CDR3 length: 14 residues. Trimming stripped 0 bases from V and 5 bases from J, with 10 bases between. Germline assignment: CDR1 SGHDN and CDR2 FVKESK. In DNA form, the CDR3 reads TGTGCCAGCAGCCAAGAGGTGGCCCAGGAGACCCAGTACTTC. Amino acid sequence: CASSQEVAQETQYF.